The 20 T cell receptor beta chains below were found in one sample sequenced in a study of blood T cell repertoires in COVID-19. Clones were read by immunoSEQ multiplex PCR, and TCRdb kept only the in-frame ones, dropping some. The sample lists 23,000 or so clones, about nine tenths occurring once. Sequenced: peripheral blood. The receptors here all came from a man aged 45-65 years with active COVID-19.

This chain connects TRBV29-1 to TRBJ2-2; D unresolved. This CDR3 has 15 amino acids. Trimming stripped 2 bases from V and 7 bases from J, with 17 bases between. CDR1 and CDR2 from the germline V gene are SQVTM and ANQGSEA. CDR3 protein: CSVESRRNSFGELFF. In nucleotides, the CDR3 is TGCAGCGTTGAAAGTCGCAGGAACTCTTTCGGGGAGCTGTTTTTT.

This clone appeared a single time. This sequence joins TRBV6-5 and TRBJ1-2; no clear D. V was trimmed by 6 bases and J by 8 bases, leaving 19 bases between them. This CDR3 comprises 14 residues. CDR1 MNHEY and CDR2 SVGAGI come from the germline V gene. The CDR3 DNA reads as TGTGCCAGCAGCAAAAAAAGCAAACTGGAGGGCTACACCTTC. Translated: CASSKKSKLEGYTF.

DNA of the CDR3: TGTGCCAGCAACCCGGGACAGATCTATGGCTACACCTTC. Protein: CASNPGQIYGYTF. V and J are TRBV6-2 or TRBV6-3 and TRBJ1-2; TRBD1 aligns across 7 bases. The CDR3 is 13 residues long. CDR1 and CDR2 from the germline V gene are MNHEY and SVGEGT. After removal of 7 bases from V and 4 bases from J, the junction contained 6 bases not matched to a gene.

The rearrangement links TRBV11-2 to TRBJ2-7; 7 positions agree with TRBD1. V lost 0 bases, J lost 3 bases, and 5 bases stayed unmatched. Germline V gene lookup returns CDR1 SGHAT and CDR2 FQNNGV. This CDR3 has 15 residues. CDR3 DNA sequence: TGTGCCAGCAGCTTAGATTATGGGGACAGCTACGAGCAGTACTTC. Translated, it gives CASSLDYGDSYEQYF.

The chain carries TRBV7-6 and TRBJ2-7, with a tentative D call TRBD1 (6 bases). Germline V gives CDR1 SGHVS, CDR2 FNYEAQ. The CDR3 length is 16 residues. Trimming took off 5 bases at V and 0 bases at J, with 17 bases between the two ends. The CDR3 reads CASSEQGWASSYEQYF. The CDR3 DNA sequence: TGTGCCAGCAGCGAACAGGGTTGGGCCAGCTCCTACGAGCAGTACTTC.

The V gene is TRBV28, the J gene TRBJ2-2; 9 bases line up with TRBD1. This CDR3 is 18 amino acids long. Trimming cost V 3 bases and J 4 bases; bases outside gene matches: 12. CDR1 MDHEN and CDR2 SYDVKM come from the germline V gene. CDR3 bases: TGTGCCAGCAGTTTCCCCGGACAGGGGTCGCTTGGCACCGGGGAGCTGTTTTTT. Protein sequence: CASSFPGQGSLGTGELFF.

The CDR3 DNA reads as TGCGCCAGCAGCCACTCGTGGTCGGGCACCATATATTTT. Translated: CASSHSWSGTIYF. The rearrangement uses TRBV4-1 and TRBJ1-3; D not certain. Trimming removed 3 bases at V and 9 bases at J, with 12 bases between. The CDR3 covers 13 residues. CDR1 MGHRA and CDR2 YSYEKL come from the germline V gene.

The chain links TRBV7-9 to TRBJ2-1; 9 bases match TRBD2. Germline values: CDR1 SEHNR, CDR2 FQNEAQ (reference sequence). The CDR3 spans 14 residues. V dropped 3 bases and J dropped 7; count of bases not matched to a gene: 4. The CDR3 is CASSFYAGGNEQFF. The CDR3 coding sequence is TGTGCCAGCAGCTTTTATGCGGGGGGGAATGAGCAGTTCTTC.

The chain combines TRBV29-1 with TRBJ2-1; 10 nucleotides line up with TRBD2. Germline CDR1 reads SQVTM; CDR2 reads ANQGSEA. V gave up 4 bases and J gave up 5 bases; unmatched junction bases: 11. CDR3 size: 16 residues. DNA of the CDR3: TGCAGCGTTGCCGGGACTAGCGATCGTGGGAACAATGAGCAGTTCTTC. Encoded protein: CSVAGTSDRGNNEQFF.

The chain joins TRBV11-2 to TRBJ2-5, with 7 bases matching TRBD1. Losses at the gene ends were 5 bases for V and 5 bases for J; bases not matched to a gene: 2. The CDR3 covers 12 residues. Germline lookup yields CDR1 SGHAT and CDR2 FQNNGV. The CDR3 nucleotides read TGTGCCAGCAGCCGAGGGGGCGAGACCCAGTACTTC. This translates into CASSRGGETQYF.

The chain has TRBV18 and TRBJ2-1; TRBD2 agrees at 11 bases. With V trimmed by 2 bases and J by 7 bases, 1 base remained unmatched. This CDR3 has 14 residues. Germline lookup yields CDR1 KGHSH and CDR2 LQKENI. The CDR3 reads CASSPASGRNEQFF. CDR3 DNA sequence: TGTGCCAGCTCACCAGCTAGCGGGAGGAATGAGCAGTTCTTC. Filled out from reference TRBV18 and TRBJ2-1, the complete variable domain reads NAGVMQNPRHLVRRRGQEARLRCSPMKGHSHVYWYRQLPEEGLKFMVYLQKENIIDESGMPKERFSAEFPKEGPSILRIQQVVRGDSAAYFCASSPASGRNEQFFGPGTRLTVL.

The chain recombines TRBV4-3 with TRBJ2-7; TRBD1 agrees at 9 bases. The CDR3 has 17 amino acids. The J segment lost 2 bases and the V segment lost 0 bases, leaving 8 bases of the junction unmatched. Germline loops: CDR1 LGHNA, CDR2 YSLEER. The CDR3 sequence: CASSQEGGGTGPYEQYV. For the CDR3, the DNA is TGCGCCAGCAGCCAAGAGGGGGGAGGGACAGGGCCCTACGAGCAGTACGTC.

This chain uses TRBV27 with TRBJ1-1, with 7 bases aligning to TRBD1. The CDR3 has 17 residues. V lost 7 bases to trimming and J lost 0 bases; unmatched junction nucleotides: 14. In germline, CDR1 is MNHEY, CDR2 SMNVEV (reference sequence). CDR3: CASIPRDRGSMNTEAFF. The DNA of the CDR3 is TGTGCCAGCATTCCCCGGGACAGAGGATCTATGAACACTGAAGCTTTCTTT.

V is TRBV15 and J is TRBJ1-3; D is undetermined. Germline V gene sequence: CDR1 LNHNV, CDR2 YYDKDF (reference sequence). The V and J ends lost 1 base and 0 bases respectively, with 4 bases between them. The CDR3 length is 14 residues. The CDR3 is CATSRGSSGNTIYF. The CDR3 DNA reads as TGTGCCACCAGCAGAGGTAGCTCTGGAAACACCATATATTTT.

Only one count was recorded for this clone. The chain is built from TRBV5-6 and TRBJ2-7; TRBD1 aligns across 8 bases. The CDR3 is 14 residues long. Trimming took 0 bases from V and 5 from J; bases not matched to a gene: 4. Germline V CDR1 and CDR2: SGHDT, YYEEEE. The CDR3 spells CASSLGTGIHEQYF. CDR3 coding DNA: TGTGCCAGCAGCTTGGGGACAGGGATCCACGAGCAGTACTTC.

V usage is TRBV10-2 and J usage is TRBJ1-1; D perhaps matches TRBD1 (6 bases). V lost 6 bases, J lost 5 bases, and 22 bases lay in between. Germline V lookup: CDR1 WSHSY, CDR2 SAAADI. This CDR3 spans 16 amino acids. CDR3 residues: CASRMKPTGFRTEAFF. CDR3 in DNA: TGCGCCAGCAGGATGAAACCTACAGGGTTCCGAACTGAAGCTTTCTTT.

The chain carries TRBV7-9 and TRBJ1-2; 9 bases are shared with TRBD1. Germline CDR1 is SEHNR and CDR2 is FQNEAQ (reference sequence). CDR3 size: 15 residues. Trimming removed 5 bases from V and 0 bases from J; junction bases left unmatched: 4. The DNA of the CDR3 is TGTGCCAGCAGCATAAGACAGGGGGCTAACTATGGCTACACCTTC. Its protein product is CASSIRQGANYGYTF.

The chain has TRBV20-1 and TRBJ2-5; 13 positions agree with TRBD2. Germline CDR1 is DFQATT and CDR2 is SNEGSKA (reference sequence). The J segment lost 5 bases and the V segment lost 3 bases, leaving 3 bases of the junction unmatched. The CDR3 consists of 14 residues. The CDR3 region has the DNA TGCAGTGCTAGTACTAGCGGGAGGGAGGAGACCCAGTACTTC. This sequence encodes CSASTSGREETQYF.

Regarding this clone: Germline and junction disagree at one end, which may indicate a read error. J is TRBJ2-4 and V is TRBV6-1, with 9 bases identical to TRBD2. Per germline, CDR1 MNHNS and CDR2 SASEGT. The CDR3 loop spans 17 amino acids. The CDR3 bases are TGTGCCAGCAGTGAATATTTAGGCGGGGGGGCCACAAACATTCAGTACTTC. It codes for CASSEYLGGGATNIQYF.

The V and J genes are TRBV4-3 and TRBJ2-1, with 11 bases identical to TRBD1. The ends lost 4 bases at V and 9 bases at J; junction bases unmatched: 11. The germline V gene encodes CDR1 LGHNA and CDR2 YSLEER. This CDR3 spans 16 amino acids. The CDR3 nucleotides read TGCGCCAGCAGCCTACCTCCGGGACAGGGGGGAAGTGAGCAGTTCTTC. Translating gives CASSLPPGQGGSEQFF.